This T cell receptor (beta chain) was observed in a study of CD8 T cells in Susac syndrome. CDR3 length: 14 amino acids. The germline V gene encodes CDR1 SGHAT and CDR2 FQNNGV. RNA totalling roughly 0.45 to 1 ug underwent reverse transcription with random hexamers. MiXCR, run by TCRdb on the immunoSEQ multiplex PCR reads, gives a single entry per CDR3 protein. The profile shows about 170,000 distinct CDR3 sequences, 80% to 95% of them singletons. Comment on this clonotype: A junction end diverges from the germline sequence, so it may reflect a read error.

The clonotype comes from a human donor with multiple sclerosis. V and J are TRBV11-2 and TRBJ2-1, with D perhaps matching TRBD2 (6 bases). Input material: CD4+ T cells from PBMCs. The CDR3 sequence: CASSLRDSNNEQFF. CDR3 bases: TGTGCCAGCAGCCTCAGGGACTCCAACAATGAGCAGTTCTTC.